The source of this T cell receptor gamma chain is a study of Vδ1+ human thymocytes. A note on this clone: The antigen is unknown.

Study outcomes and limitations: Highly polyclonal TRG and TRD repertoires with Gaussian CDR3 length distributions appeared in thymus. Many TRG clonotypes were shared between donors; TRD repertoires were essentially private. Unlike peripheral blood Vdelta1+ controls, thymic delta-chain sequences included 20% to 25% Vdelta2 and few Vdelta3. Unexpected Vdelta2 sequences could cause misinterpretation of bulk repertoire data.

Thymocytes were sorted as CD3+ TCRVdelta1+ TCRVdelta2- after alphabeta T cell depletion. Sequences come from RNA converted to cDNA by reverse transcription. CDR3 amplicons came from multiplex PCR with pooled V-gene forward and constant-region reverse primers. TCRdb applied CATT to the multiplex PCR reads for clone calling. The sample lists about 27,000 gamma-chain clones, around 20% seen once, with roughly 2% in the top ten. Germline V gene sequence: CDR1 GITISATS, CDR2 ISYDGTV (reference sequence). J gave up 2 bases and V 2 bases, and 9 bases lay outside the gene matches. The CDR3 has 15 residues. The sample consisted of Vdelta1+ gamma-delta thymocytes from the thymus. Noted subset: FACS-sorted CD3+ TCRalphabeta- TCRVdelta1+ TCRVdelta2- thymocytes. The chain carries TRGV9 and TRGJ1 or TRGJ2. The clonotype comes from a boy younger than two who had congenital heart surgery. The CDR3 nucleotides read TGTGCCTTGTGGGAGGCGAATCGTTATTATTATAAGAAACTCTTT. Its translation is CALWEANRYYYKKLF.